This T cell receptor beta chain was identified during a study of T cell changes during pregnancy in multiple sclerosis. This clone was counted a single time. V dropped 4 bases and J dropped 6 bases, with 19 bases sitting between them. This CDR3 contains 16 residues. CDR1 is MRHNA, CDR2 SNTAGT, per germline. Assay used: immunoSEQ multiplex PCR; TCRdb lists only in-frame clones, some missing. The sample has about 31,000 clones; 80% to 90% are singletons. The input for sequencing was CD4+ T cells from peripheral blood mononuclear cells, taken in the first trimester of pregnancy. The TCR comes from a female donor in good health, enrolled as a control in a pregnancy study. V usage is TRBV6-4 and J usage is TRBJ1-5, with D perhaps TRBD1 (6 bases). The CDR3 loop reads CASSGPDRLIGQPQHF. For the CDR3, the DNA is TGTGCCAGCAGTGGACCCGACAGGTTGATAGGTCAGCCCCAGCATTTT.